The T cell receptor (beta chain) described here comes from a study of CXCR3-negative and CXCR3-positive naive CD8 T cells. The CDR3 extends over 11 amino acids. The germline CDR1 and CDR2 sequences are MDHEN and SYDVKM. For this clonotype: The antigen remains undetermined.

Study conclusions and caveats: More hydrophobic TRB CDR3s occurred in CXCR3-positive than in CXCR3-negative naive cells. Whereas memory cells differed, naive CXCR3-negative and CXCR3-positive cells shared similar TRBV-TRBJ usage.

Libraries of TRB cDNA were made by 5' RACE and carried UMIs. TCRdb reanalyzed the 5' RACE reads, giving one entry per CDR3 protein sequence and no DNA. With over 70,000 distinct CDR3 sequences in the sample, the ten largest clones hold around 0.53%. Investigators sorted each CD8+ T cell subset in triplicate, taking 250,000 to 300,000 cells each time. Naive CD8+ T cells displayed a CD45RO-CCR7+CD27+CD95- phenotype. This clonotype was sampled from a human donor in good health. Some clones in this sample may be carry-over from other donors' samples. The specimen was naive CXCR3+ CD8+ T cells from blood. This sample's subset: CD45RO-CCR7+CD27+CD95- naive CD8+ T cells expressing CXCR3 (TNR3+). The rearrangement joins TRBV28 to TRBJ1-4; TCRdb picks TRBD1, but there is no DNA to check that call. The CDR3 loop is CASRGGEKLFF.